This T cell receptor beta chain derives from a study of early T cells in non-severe SARS-CoV-2 infection. Study-wide points: Matching with VDJdb favored anti-spike CD8 responses (missing private and CD4 specificities).

This clonotype was seen repeatedly, ten times or more. As yet, its antigen is unknown. Trimming took off 8 bases at V and 4 bases at J, with 14 bases between the two ends. Per the germline V gene, CDR1 is LGHNT and CDR2 is FRNRAP. The CDR3 has 13 amino acids. Molecules of cDNA were individually given unique molecular identifiers that were attached to them. MiXCR, applied by TCRdb to the 5' RACE reads, yields one record per CDR3 protein. The sample has 50,000 to 65,000 distinct CDR3 sequences, about 8.9% seen once. Sequenced material: whole blood. The J gene is TRBJ1-1, the V gene TRBV12-5, with no clear D. This TCR came from an adult who was a healthcare worker with PCR-confirmed SARS-CoV-2 infection or an uninfected control (not recorded which). The CDR3 sequence: CASHGPPGTEAFF. As DNA, the CDR3 is TGTGCTAGTCATGGGCCTCCGGGCACTGAAGCTTTCTTT. Based on the CDR3 plus reference TRBV12-5 and TRBJ1-1, the full variable domain is DARVTQTPRHKVTEMGQEVTMRCQPILGHNTVFWYRQTMMQGLELLAYFRNRAPLDDSGMPKDRFSAEMPDATLATLKIQPSEPRDSAVYFCASHGPPGTEAFFGQGTRLTVV.